The rows below give T cell receptor beta chains drawn from one sample of a study of shared clonotypes between healthy human individuals. TCRdb's table, derived via immunoSEQ multiplex PCR, lists solely in-frame clones and lacks some. The sample has 850,000 to 1,100,000 clones; 60% to 85% are singletons. Specimen: memory CD4+ T cells from PBMCs. The receptors derive from a young man in good health. Some clones in this sample may be carry-over from other donors' samples. Each CDR3 is given with its conserved first and last residue. Fields, in order: J gene, D gene, V gene, clone size, CDR3 protein, CDR3 DNA. The D gene is left open where the match is weak. The size entry is marked missing in some rows and otherwise reads once, few, many or a size class.

TRBJ2-2 NA TRBV7-3 NA CASGQGHLNTGELFF TGTGCCAGCGGGCAGGGACACTTGAACACCGGGGAGCTGTTTTTT
TRBJ2-1 NA TRBV9 NA CASNDFSQNGEQFF TGTGCCAGCAATGACTTTAGCCAAAATGGCGAGCAGTTCTTC
TRBJ1-1 NA TRBV28 once CASSPGVLTEAFF TGTGCCAGCAGCCCTGGGGTTTTAACTGAAGCTTTCTTT
TRBJ1-2 NA TRBV7-2 NA CASSFNDYGYTF TGTGCCAGCAGCTTTAACGACTATGGCTACACCTTC
TRBJ1-2 TRBD1 TRBV5-4 NA CASSGDSYYGYTF TGTGCCAGCAGCGGGGACAGTTACTATGGCTACACCTTC
TRBJ2-3 NA TRBV11-2 NA CASSLDLRRADTQYF TGTGCCAGCAGCTTAGATTTAAGGAGGGCAGATACGCAGTATTTT
TRBJ1-2 NA TRBV7-9 many CASSLATGPYGYTF TGTGCCAGCAGCTTAGCCACAGGGCCGTATGGCTACACCTTC
TRBJ2-7 TRBD1 TRBV19 once CASRGTGRSYEQYF TGTGCCAGTAGAGGGACAGGCCGCTCCTACGAGCAGTACTTC
TRBJ2-7 NA TRBV10-2 NA CASSPRVRKNEQYF TGCGCCAGCAGTCCGAGGGTAAGGAAGAACGAGCAGTACTTC
TRBJ2-5 NA TRBV29-1 NA CSVGGVQETQYF TGCAGCGTCGGAGGGGTCCAAGAGACCCAGTACTTC
TRBJ2-1 TRBD2 TRBV29-1 NA CSVLTAGRLFDNEQFF TGCAGCGTTCTCACAGCGGGAAGATTATTCGACAATGAGCAGTTCTTC
TRBJ1-1 NA TRBV5-1 many CASSLRGGTEAFF TGCGCCAGCAGCTTAAGGGGTGGCACTGAAGCTTTCTTT
TRBJ1-1 NA TRBV2 NA CASSYRPATEAFF TGTGCCAGCAGTTACCGACCAGCAACTGAAGCTTTCTTT
TRBJ2-7 NA TRBV10-3 once CAISESLGEQYF TGTGCCATCAGTGAGTCGTTGGGGGAGCAGTACTTC
TRBJ2-6 NA TRBV7-3 NA CASSLDGNSGANVLTF TGTGCCAGCAGCTTAGACGGAAACTCTGGGGCCAACGTCCTGACTTTC
TRBJ2-1 NA TRBV6-4 NA CASSDLTGSNEQFF TGTGCCAGCAGTGACCTCACAGGGTCCAATGAGCAGTTCTTC
TRBJ1-1 NA TRBV6-5 NA CASSYSRTLQTGAFF TGTGCCAGCAGTTACTCGCGGACATTACAGACGGGAGCTTTCTTT
TRBJ2-1 NA TRBV7-3 NA CASSQDWLSNEQFF TGTGCCAGCAGCCAGGACTGGCTCTCCAATGAGCAGTTCTTC
TRBJ2-3 NA TRBV14 NA CASSRSRADTQYF TGTGCCAGCAGCCGGTCGAGGGCAGATACGCAGTATTTT
TRBJ2-7 NA TRBV5-5 NA CASSLGGFYEQYF TGTGCCAGCAGCTTGGGGGGTTTTTACGAGCAGTACTTC
TRBJ2-1 NA TRBV27 NA CASSPQGTVYNEQFF TGTGCCAGCAGTCCGCAGGGGACTGTCTACAATGAGCAGTTCTTC
TRBJ2-7 NA TRBV4-1 NA CASSQAPRHPYEQYF TGCGCCAGCAGCCAAGCTCCCCGCCACCCCTACGAGCAGTACTTC
TRBJ1-2 NA TRBV6-5 NA CASSTGTDGYTF TGTGCCAGCTCCACAGGGACCGATGGCTACACCTTC
TRBJ2-3 NA TRBV28 NA CASKEGGTDTQYF TGTGCCAGCAAAGAGGGGGGCACAGATACGCAGTATTTT
TRBJ1-5 TRBD1 TRBV6-1 once CASSAQQGAKGQPQHF TGTGCCAGCAGTGCCCAACAGGGGGCAAAGGGGCAGCCCCAGCATTTT
TRBJ2-6 NA TRBV6-1 NA CASSEQGGSRVNVLTF TGTGCCAGCAGTGAGCAAGGGGGTTCTCGTGTCAACGTCCTGACTTTC
TRBJ1-1 TRBD1 TRBV5-4 few CASSEKQGVTEAFF TGTGCCAGCAGCGAGAAACAGGGGGTCACTGAAGCTTTCTTT
TRBJ2-1 TRBD2 TRBV28 NA CASRLAGPSYNEQFF TGTGCCAGCCGACTAGCGGGACCATCCTACAATGAGCAGTTCTTC
TRBJ2-7 NA TRBV14 few CASSQQGYEQYF TGTGCCAGCAGCCAACAGGGCTACGAGCAGTACTTC
TRBJ2-1 TRBD2 TRBV5-1 NA CASRGLAGDQFF TGCGCCAGCAGGGGACTAGCGGGAGATCAGTTCTTC
TRBJ2-7 TRBD1 TRBV18 NA CASSDTTGDYEQYF TGTGCCAGCTCCGATACGACAGGGGACTACGAGCAGTACTTC
TRBJ1-1 TRBD1 TRBV5-4 few CASSLQGLAVTEAFF TGTGCCAGCAGCTTACAGGGGCTGGCTGTCACTGAAGCTTTCTTT
TRBJ2-1 NA TRBV10-3 NA CAISEPGRAETYNEQFF TGTGCCATCAGTGAGCCGGGCAGGGCGGAGACCTACAATGAGCAGTTCTTC
TRBJ1-4 NA TRBV6-5 NA CASSYRPANEKLFF TGTGCCAGCAGTTATCGTCCGGCCAATGAAAAACTGTTTTTT
TRBJ1-1 NA TRBV6-1 few CASIATGPVEAFF TGTGCCAGCATCGCCACTGGTCCGGTTGAAGCTTTCTTT
TRBJ2-1 TRBD2 TRBV28 NA CASSSPGLAGQYGEQFF TGTGCCAGCAGTTCGCCGGGACTAGCGGGACAGTACGGTGAGCAGTTCTTC
TRBJ1-4 NA TRBV6-1 NA CASRRIGGAGEKLFF TGTGCCAGCAGAAGGATAGGGGGGGCGGGCGAAAAACTGTTTTTT
TRBJ2-5 TRBD1 TRBV27 NA CASSGTGATQETQYF TGTGCCAGCAGTGGGACAGGGGCCACTCAAGAGACCCAGTACTTC
TRBJ1-3 NA TRBV7-2 few CASRASGNTIYF TGTGCCAGCCGTGCCTCTGGAAACACCATATATTTT
TRBJ1-5 NA TRBV5-1 NA CASSTRPSREGGQPQHF TGCGCCAGCAGCACCCGCCCGTCCAGGGAAGGAGGTCAGCCCCAGCATTTT